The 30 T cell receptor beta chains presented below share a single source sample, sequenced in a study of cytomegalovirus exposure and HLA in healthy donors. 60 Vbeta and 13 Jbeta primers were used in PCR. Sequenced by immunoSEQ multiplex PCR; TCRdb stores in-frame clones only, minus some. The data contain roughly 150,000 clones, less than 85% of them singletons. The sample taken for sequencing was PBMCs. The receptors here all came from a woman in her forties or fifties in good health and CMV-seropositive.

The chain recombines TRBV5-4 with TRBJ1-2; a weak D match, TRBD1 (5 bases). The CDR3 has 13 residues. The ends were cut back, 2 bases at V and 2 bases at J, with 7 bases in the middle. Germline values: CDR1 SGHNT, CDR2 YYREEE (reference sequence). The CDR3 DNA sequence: TGTGCCAGCAGCTTCCCAGGGAACTATGGCTACACCTTC. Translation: CASSFPGNYGYTF.

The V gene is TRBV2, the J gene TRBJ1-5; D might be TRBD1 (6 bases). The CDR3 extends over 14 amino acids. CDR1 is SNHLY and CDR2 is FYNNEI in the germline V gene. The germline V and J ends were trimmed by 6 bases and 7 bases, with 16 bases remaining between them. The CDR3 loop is CASRQTGPGQPQHF. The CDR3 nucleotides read TGTGCCAGCAGACAGACAGGTCCTGGGCAGCCCCAGCATTTT. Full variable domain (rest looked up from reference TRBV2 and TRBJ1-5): EPEVTQTPSHQVTQMGQEVILRCVPISNHLYFYWYRQILGQKVEFLVSFYNNEISEKSEIFDDQFSVERPDGSNFTLKIRSTKLEDSAMYFCASRQTGPGQPQHFGDGTRLSIL.

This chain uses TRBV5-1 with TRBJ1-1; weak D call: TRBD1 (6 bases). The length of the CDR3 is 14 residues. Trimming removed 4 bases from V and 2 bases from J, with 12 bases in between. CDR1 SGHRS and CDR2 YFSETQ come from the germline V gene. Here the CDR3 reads CASSTLRGNTEAFF. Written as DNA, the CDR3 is TGCGCCAGCAGCACCCTCAGGGGCAACACTGAAGCTTTCTTT.

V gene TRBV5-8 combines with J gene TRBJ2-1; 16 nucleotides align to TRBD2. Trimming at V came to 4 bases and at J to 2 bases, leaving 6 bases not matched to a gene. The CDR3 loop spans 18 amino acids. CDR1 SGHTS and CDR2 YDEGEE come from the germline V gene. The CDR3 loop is CASSTSGTSGGAYNEQFF. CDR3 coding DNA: TGTGCCAGCAGCACCTCCGGGACTAGCGGGGGGGCCTACAATGAGCAGTTCTTC.

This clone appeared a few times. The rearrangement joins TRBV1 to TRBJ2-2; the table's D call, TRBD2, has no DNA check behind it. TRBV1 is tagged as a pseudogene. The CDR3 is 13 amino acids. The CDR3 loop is CTSSHMEVGELFF. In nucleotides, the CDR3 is TGCACCAGCAGCCACATGGAGGTCGGGGAGCTGTTTTTT.

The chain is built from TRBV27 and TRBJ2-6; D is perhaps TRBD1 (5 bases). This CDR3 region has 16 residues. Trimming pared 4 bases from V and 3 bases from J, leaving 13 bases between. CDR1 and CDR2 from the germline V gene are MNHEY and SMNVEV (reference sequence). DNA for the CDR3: TGTGCCAGCAGTTCCCTGGGGCCGGGTGGGGCCAACGTCCTGACTTTC. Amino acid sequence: CASSSLGPGGANVLTF.

CDR3 sequence reads: CATRTSGVPNEQFF. CDR3 nucleotide sequence: TGTGCCACCAGAACTAGCGGGGTCCCCAATGAGCAGTTCTTC. This chain joins TRBV15 and TRBJ2-1, with 10 positions matching TRBD2. Germline loops: CDR1 LNHNV, CDR2 YYDKDF (reference sequence). V was clipped by 6 bases and J by 6 bases; unmatched bases: 5. This CDR3 spans 14 amino acids.

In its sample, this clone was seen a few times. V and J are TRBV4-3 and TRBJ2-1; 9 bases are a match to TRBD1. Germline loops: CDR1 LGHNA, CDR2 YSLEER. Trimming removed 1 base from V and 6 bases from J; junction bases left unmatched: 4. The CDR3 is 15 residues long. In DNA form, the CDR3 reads TGCGCCAGCAGCCAAGCGGGACAGGGACGCAATGAGCAGTTCTTC. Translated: CASSQAGQGRNEQFF.

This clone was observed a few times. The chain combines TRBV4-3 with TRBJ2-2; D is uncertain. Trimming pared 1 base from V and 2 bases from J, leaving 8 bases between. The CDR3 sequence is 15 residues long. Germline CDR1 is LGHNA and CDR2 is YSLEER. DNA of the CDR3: TGCGCCAGCAGCCAAGCAAGGAGAAACACCGGGGAGCTGTTTTTT. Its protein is CASSQARRNTGELFF.

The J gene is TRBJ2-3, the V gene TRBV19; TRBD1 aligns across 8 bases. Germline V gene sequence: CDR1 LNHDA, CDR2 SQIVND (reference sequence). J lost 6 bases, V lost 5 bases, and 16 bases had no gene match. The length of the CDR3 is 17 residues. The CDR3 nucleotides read TGTGCCAGTAGTCCCGAAGCCCGGACAGGGCCCACCGATACGCAGTATTTT. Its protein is CASSPEARTGPTDTQYF.

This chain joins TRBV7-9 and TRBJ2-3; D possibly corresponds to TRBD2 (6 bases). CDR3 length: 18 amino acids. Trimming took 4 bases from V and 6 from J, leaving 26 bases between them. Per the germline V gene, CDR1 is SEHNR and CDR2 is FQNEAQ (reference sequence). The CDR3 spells CASSYDPGLSGPGDTQYF. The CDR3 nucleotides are TGTGCCAGCAGCTATGACCCGGGACTGAGCGGACCGGGGGATACGCAGTATTTT.

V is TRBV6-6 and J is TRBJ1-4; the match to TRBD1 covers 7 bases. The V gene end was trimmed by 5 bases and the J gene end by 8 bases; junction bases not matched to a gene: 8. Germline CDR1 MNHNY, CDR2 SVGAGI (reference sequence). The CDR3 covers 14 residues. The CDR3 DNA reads TGTGCCAGCAGTCAATTAGGGGGCGGGGAAAAACTGTTTTTT. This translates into CASSQLGGGEKLFF.

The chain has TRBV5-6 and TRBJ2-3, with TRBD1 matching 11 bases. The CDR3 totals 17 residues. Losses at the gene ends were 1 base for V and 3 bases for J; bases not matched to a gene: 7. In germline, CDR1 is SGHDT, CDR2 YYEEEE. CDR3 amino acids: CASSLRGGDRGTDTQYF. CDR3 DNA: TGTGCCAGCAGCTTGAGGGGGGGGGACAGGGGGACAGATACGCAGTATTTT.

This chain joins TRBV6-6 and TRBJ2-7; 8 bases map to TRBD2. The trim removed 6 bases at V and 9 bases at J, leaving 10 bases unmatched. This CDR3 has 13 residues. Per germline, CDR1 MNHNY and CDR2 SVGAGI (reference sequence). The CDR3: CASRPPTTSGQYF. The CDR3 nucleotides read TGTGCCAGCAGACCACCCACCACTAGCGGGCAGTACTTC.

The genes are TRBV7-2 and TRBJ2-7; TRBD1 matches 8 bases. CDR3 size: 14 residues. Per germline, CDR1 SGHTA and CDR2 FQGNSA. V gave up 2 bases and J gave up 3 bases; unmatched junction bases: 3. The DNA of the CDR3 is TGTGCCAGCAGCTTAAACAGGGGGTACTACGAGCAGTACTTC. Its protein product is CASSLNRGYYEQYF. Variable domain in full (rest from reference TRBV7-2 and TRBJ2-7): GAGVSQSPSNKVTEKGKDVELRCDPISGHTALYWYRQSLGQGLEFLIYFQGNSAPDKSGLPSDRFSAERTGGSVSTLTIQRTQQEDSAVYLCASSLNRGYYEQYFGPGTRLTVT.

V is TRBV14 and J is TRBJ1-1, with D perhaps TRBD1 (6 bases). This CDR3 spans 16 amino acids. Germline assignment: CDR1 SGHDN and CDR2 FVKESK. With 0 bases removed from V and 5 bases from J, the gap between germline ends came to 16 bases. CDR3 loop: CASSQDRNREGTEAFF. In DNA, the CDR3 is TGTGCCAGCAGCCAAGATCGAAACAGGGAGGGAACTGAAGCTTTCTTT.

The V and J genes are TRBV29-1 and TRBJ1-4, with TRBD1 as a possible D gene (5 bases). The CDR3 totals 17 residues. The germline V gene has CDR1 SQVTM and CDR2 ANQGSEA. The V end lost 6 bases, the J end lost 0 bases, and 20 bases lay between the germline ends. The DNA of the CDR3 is TGCAGCGTCTTCACCCCGACAGCCCGAACAACTAATGAAAAACTGTTTTTT. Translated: CSVFTPTARTTNEKLFF.

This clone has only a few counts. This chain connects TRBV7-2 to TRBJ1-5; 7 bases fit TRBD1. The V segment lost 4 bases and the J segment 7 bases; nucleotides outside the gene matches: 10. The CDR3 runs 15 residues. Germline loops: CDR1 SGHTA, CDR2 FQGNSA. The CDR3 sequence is CASSSLTTGNQPQHF. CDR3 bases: TGTGCCAGCAGCTCGCTCACGACAGGGAACCAGCCCCAGCATTTT.

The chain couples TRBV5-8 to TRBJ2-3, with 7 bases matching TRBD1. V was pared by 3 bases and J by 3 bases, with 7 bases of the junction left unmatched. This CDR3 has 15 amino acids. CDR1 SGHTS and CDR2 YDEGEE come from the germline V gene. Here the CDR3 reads CASSSYDRATDTQYF. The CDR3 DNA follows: TGTGCCAGCAGCTCATACGACAGGGCAACAGATACGCAGTATTTT.

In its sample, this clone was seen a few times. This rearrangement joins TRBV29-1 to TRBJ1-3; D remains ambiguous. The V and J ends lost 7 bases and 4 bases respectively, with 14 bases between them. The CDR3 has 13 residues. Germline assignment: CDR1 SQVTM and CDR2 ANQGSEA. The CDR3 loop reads CSAQEGSGNTIYF. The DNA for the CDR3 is TGCAGCGCCCAAGAGGGATCGGGAAACACCATATATTTT.

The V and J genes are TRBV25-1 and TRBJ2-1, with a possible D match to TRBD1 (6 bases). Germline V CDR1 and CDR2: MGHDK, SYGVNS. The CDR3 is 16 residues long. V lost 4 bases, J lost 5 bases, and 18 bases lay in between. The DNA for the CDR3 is TGTGCCAGCAGTGCCTACGAGTGGGGGCGACACAATGAGCAGTTCTTC. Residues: CASSAYEWGRHNEQFF.

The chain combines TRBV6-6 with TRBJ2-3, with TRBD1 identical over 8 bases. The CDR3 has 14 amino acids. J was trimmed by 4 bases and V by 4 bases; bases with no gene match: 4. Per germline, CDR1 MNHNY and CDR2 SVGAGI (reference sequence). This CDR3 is CASSWTGSADTQYF. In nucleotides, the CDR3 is TGTGCCAGCAGTTGGACAGGGAGTGCAGATACGCAGTATTTT.

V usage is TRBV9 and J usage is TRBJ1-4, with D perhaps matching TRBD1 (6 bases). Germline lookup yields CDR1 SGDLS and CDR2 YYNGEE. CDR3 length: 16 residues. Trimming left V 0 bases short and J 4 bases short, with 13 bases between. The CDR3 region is CASSVGAGQINEKLFF. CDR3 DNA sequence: TGTGCCAGCAGCGTAGGCGCAGGACAGATTAATGAAAAACTGTTTTTT.

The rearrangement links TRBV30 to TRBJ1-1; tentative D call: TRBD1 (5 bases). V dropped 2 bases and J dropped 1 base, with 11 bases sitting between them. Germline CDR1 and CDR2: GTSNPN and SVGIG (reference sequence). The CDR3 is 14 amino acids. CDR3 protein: CAWSSRGKNTEAFF. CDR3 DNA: TGTGCCTGGAGTTCCCGGGGGAAGAACACTGAAGCTTTCTTT.

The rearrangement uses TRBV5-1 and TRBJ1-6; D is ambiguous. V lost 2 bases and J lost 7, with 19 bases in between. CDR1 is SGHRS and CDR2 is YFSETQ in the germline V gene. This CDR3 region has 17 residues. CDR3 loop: CASSLSTREGGNSPLHF. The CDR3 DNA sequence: TGCGCCAGCAGCTTATCGACTCGGGAGGGTGGGAATTCACCCCTCCACTTT.

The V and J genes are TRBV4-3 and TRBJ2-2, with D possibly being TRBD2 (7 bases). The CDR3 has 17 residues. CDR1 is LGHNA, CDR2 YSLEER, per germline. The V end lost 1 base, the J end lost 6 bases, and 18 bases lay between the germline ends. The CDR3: CASSQAEGGLVAGELFF. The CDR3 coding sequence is TGCGCCAGCAGCCAAGCAGAGGGGGGGTTGGTGGCCGGGGAGCTGTTTTTT.

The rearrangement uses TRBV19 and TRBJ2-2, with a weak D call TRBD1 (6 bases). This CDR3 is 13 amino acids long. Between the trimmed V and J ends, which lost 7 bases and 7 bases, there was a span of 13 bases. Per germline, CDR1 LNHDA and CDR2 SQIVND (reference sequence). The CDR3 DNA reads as TGTGCCAGTACCAACAGGGTTAGCGGGGAGCTGTTTTTT. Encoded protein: CASTNRVSGELFF.

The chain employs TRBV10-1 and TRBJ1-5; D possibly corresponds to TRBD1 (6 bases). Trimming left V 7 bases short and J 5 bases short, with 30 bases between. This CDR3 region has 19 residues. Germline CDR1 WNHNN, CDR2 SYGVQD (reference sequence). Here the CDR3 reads CASTNRERDSSMIHQPQHF. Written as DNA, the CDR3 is TGCGCCAGCACTAACAGGGAGCGGGACTCATCTATGATTCATCAGCCCCAGCATTTT.

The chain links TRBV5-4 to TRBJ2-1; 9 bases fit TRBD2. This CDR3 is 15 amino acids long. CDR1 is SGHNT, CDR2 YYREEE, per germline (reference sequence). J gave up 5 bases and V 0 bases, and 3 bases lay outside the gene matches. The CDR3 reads CASSLVASGDNEQFF. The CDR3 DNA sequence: TGTGCCAGCAGCTTGGTGGCTAGCGGGGACAATGAGCAGTTCTTC.

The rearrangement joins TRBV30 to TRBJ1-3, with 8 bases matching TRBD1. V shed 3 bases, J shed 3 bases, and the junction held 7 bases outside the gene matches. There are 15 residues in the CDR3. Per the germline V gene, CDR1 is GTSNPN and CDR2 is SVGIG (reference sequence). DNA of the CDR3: TGTGCCTGGAGAGTGAACAGGGGGTTTGGAAACACCATATATTTT. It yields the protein CAWRVNRGFGNTIYF.